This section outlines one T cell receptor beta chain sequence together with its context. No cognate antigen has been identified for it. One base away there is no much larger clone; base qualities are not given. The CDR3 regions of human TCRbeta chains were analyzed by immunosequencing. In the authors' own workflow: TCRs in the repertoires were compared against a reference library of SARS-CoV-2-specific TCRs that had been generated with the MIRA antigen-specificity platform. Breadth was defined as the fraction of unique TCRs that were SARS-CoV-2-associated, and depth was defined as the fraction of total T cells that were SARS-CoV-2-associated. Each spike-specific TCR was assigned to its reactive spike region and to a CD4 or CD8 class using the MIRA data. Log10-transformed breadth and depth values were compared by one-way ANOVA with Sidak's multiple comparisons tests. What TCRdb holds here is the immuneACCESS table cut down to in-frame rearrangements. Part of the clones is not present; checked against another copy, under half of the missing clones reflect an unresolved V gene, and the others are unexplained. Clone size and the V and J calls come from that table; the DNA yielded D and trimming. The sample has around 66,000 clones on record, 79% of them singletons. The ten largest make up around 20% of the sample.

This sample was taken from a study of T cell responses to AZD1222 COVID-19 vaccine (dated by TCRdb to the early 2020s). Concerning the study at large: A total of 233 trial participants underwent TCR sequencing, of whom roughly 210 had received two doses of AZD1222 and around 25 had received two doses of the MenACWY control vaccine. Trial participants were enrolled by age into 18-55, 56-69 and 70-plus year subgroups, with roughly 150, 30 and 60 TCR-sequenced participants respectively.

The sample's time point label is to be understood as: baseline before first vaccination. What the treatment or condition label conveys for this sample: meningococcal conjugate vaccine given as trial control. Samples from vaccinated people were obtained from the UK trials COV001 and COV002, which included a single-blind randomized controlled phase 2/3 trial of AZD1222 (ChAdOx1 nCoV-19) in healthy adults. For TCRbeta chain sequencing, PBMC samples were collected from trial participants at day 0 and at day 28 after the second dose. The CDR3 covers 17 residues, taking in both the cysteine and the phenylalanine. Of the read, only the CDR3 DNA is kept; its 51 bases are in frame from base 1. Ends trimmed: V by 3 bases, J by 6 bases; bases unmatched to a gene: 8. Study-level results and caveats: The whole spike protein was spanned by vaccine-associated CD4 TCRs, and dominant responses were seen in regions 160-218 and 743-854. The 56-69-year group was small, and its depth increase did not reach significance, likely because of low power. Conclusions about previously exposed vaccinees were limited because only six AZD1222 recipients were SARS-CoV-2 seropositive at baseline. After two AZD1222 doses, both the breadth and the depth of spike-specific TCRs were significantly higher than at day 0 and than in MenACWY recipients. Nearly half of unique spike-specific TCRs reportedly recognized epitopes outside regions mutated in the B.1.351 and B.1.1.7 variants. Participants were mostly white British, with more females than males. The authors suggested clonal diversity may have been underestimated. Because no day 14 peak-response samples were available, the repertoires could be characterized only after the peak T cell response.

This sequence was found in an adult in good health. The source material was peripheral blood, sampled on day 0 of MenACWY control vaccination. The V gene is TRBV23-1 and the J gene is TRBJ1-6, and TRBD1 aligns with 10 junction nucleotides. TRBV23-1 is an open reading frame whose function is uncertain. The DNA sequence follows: TGCGCCAGCAGTCAGGCGGGACAGGGGTTTCCTAATTCACCCCTCCACTTT. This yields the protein CASSQAGQGFPNSPLHF.